The rows below give T cell receptor beta chains drawn from one sample of a study of shared clonotypes between healthy human individuals. Repertoires were generated with immunoSEQ multiplex PCR, while TCRdb's copy carries only in-frame clones and drops some. This table has some 1.4 million clones, more than 95% appearing once. Input material: naive CD4+ T cells sorted from blood. These TCRs come from a man aged 25 to 40 in good health. Each CDR3 is given with its conserved first and last residue. A D gene is named only where the DNA matches it firmly. A clone size is listed for some rows: how often the clone was seen (once, few, many), or a class if it is expanded.

J gene	V gene	clone size	D gene	CDR3 DNA	CDR3 protein
TRBJ1-4	TRBV11-3	-	-	TGTGCCAGCAGCCAGCCGGGCCAACGGGAAGAAAAACTGTTTTTT	CASSQPGQREEKLFF
TRBJ2-7	TRBV5-1	-	-	TGCGCCAGCAGCTTGGCTGTGGACAGCGTATTTTCCGAGCAGTACTTC	CASSLAVDSVFSEQYF
TRBJ1-5	TRBV28	-	TRBD1	TGTGCCAGCAGCCCAACCAGGGGGCTCTCGAATAGCAATCAGCCCCAGCATTTT	CASSPTRGLSNSNQPQHF
TRBJ1-3	TRBV5-1	-	-	TGCGCCAGCAGCTTGGGTTTATTAGAAAACACCATATATTTT	CASSLGLLENTIYF
TRBJ2-5	TRBV5-1	-	-	TGCGCCAGCAGCTTGGATTGGGGGTCGGAGACCCAGTACTTC	CASSLDWGSETQYF
TRBJ2-7	TRBV5-5	-	-	TGTGCCAGCAGCTTGGCACCATACGAGCAGTACTTC	CASSLAPYEQYF
TRBJ2-2	TRBV5-4	-	TRBD2	TGTGCCAGCAGCTCCCCGTCGGGACTAGCGGGAGTTGGGAACACCGGGGAGCTGTTTTTT	CASSSPSGLAGVGNTGELFF
TRBJ1-5	TRBV6-5	-	-	TGTGCCAGCAGACAGGGCAATCAGCCCCAGCATTTT	CASRQGNQPQHF
TRBJ1-5	TRBV5-6	-	-	TGTGCCAGCACCTTAGGAAATCAGCCCCAGCATTTT	CASTLGNQPQHF
TRBJ1-5	TRBV7-7	once	-	TGTGCTAGCAGCTTAGACAGAGATCAGCCCCAGCATTTT	CASSLDRDQPQHF
TRBJ2-3	TRBV5-1	-	TRBD2	TGCGCCAGCAGCTCGCTAGCGGGGCCTTTCCCAGATACGCAGTATTTT	CASSSLAGPFPDTQYF
TRBJ1-2	TRBV4-1	-	-	TGCGCCAGCAGCCGTGGGCGGAGCTATGGCTACACCTTC	CASSRGRSYGYTF
TRBJ2-3	TRBV14	few	TRBD2	TGTGCCAGCAGACCCGGGACTAGCGTTGGCACAGATACGCAGTATTTT	CASRPGTSVGTDTQYF
TRBJ2-6	TRBV19	-	-	TGTGCCAGTAAGGAAACTTCTGGGGCCAACGTCCTGACTTTC	CASKETSGANVLTF
TRBJ2-5	TRBV29-1	once	-	TGCAGCGCCGGCGGGGACCACCAAGAGACCCAGTACTTC	CSAGGDHQETQYF
TRBJ2-1	TRBV10-1	-	-	TGCGCCAGCACCCCACTAGTCGGCGATGAGCAGTTCTTC	CASTPLVGDEQFF
TRBJ1-2	TRBV2	-	-	TGTGCCAGCAGTACTCGGTCAAGTGGAGACTATGGCTACACCTTC	CASSTRSSGDYGYTF
TRBJ1-2	TRBV6-1	-	-	TGTGCCAGCAGTGGTCATGCTTTGATGGGGGGCTACACCTTC	CASSGHALMGGYTF
TRBJ1-2	TRBV27	-	-	TGTGCCAGCAGTTTATCGAACCTCCGAGGGGAACCGAATGGCTACACCTTC	CASSLSNLRGEPNGYTF
TRBJ2-7	TRBV5-1	-	-	TGCGCCAGCAGCTTGGTGGCAGGGTCCGTTGAGCAGTACTTC	CASSLVAGSVEQYF
TRBJ2-7	TRBV5-1	-	-	TGCGCCAGCAGCTTGTCCCCTTCCCTCTCCTACGAGCAGTACTTC	CASSLSPSLSYEQYF
TRBJ2-1	TRBV6-1	-	TRBD2	TGTGCCAGCAGTGAAGAAGGACTAGTCTCCTACAATGAGCAGTTCTTC	CASSEEGLVSYNEQFF
TRBJ2-3	TRBV2	once	TRBD2	TGTGCCAGCGGGCTAGCGGGAGGAGGGGATACGCAGTATTTT	CASGLAGGGDTQYF
TRBJ2-2	TRBV2	-	-	TGTGCCAGCAGCGACATATATCGGGAGCTGTTTTTT	CASSDIYRELFF
TRBJ2-7	TRBV5-1	-	-	TGCGCCAGCAGCTCTCAGGACAGCTCGGAGCAGTACTTC	CASSSQDSSEQYF
TRBJ2-7	TRBV5-6	-	TRBD2	TGTGCCAGCAGCCTCTCTAGCGGGAGGGATAGCGAGCAGTACTTC	CASSLSSGRDSEQYF
TRBJ2-7	TRBV28	once	TRBD2	TGTGCCAGCAGGCTTGGGACTAGCGGGAGTTACGAGCAGTACTTC	CASRLGTSGSYEQYF
TRBJ2-7	TRBV6-1	-	-	TGTGCCAGCAATGGCCTGCCCGAGCAGTACTTC	CASNGLPEQYF
TRBJ2-3	TRBV5-4	-	TRBD2	TGTGCCAGCAGCTTGGCGGGAGGATGGGATACGCAGTATTTT	CASSLAGGWDTQYF
TRBJ2-7	TRBV11-2	-	TRBD2	TGTGCCAGCACCCCACTAGCGGGGGCCTACGAGCAGTACTTC	CASTPLAGAYEQYF
TRBJ2-5	TRBV18	-	-	TGTGCCAGCTCAGCTCGGACGGACCAAGAGACCCAGTACTTC	CASSARTDQETQYF
TRBJ2-1	TRBV5-4	-	TRBD1	TGTGCCAGCAGCTCACAAACGGACAGGATGGCTGAGCAGTTCTTC	CASSSQTDRMAEQFF
TRBJ2-7	TRBV28	-	-	TGTGCCAGCAGGGGTGTTAGCTACGAGCAGTACTTC	CASRGVSYEQYF
TRBJ2-5	TRBV6-6	-	TRBD1	TGTGCCAGCAGTGACCCCGGGACAGGGGGTGAGACCCAGTACTTC	CASSDPGTGGETQYF
TRBJ2-7	TRBV28	-	TRBD1	TGTGCCAGCAGTTTATTCCTCCGGGACAGGGACTACGAGCAGTACTTC	CASSLFLRDRDYEQYF
TRBJ2-7	TRBV14	-	TRBD2	TGTGCCAGCAGCCAACGTAGACTAGCGGGAGGGGACGAGCAGTACTTC	CASSQRRLAGGDEQYF
TRBJ2-5	TRBV19	-	-	TGTGCCAGTAGTAACCCTGGGACCCAGTACTTC	CASSNPGTQYF
TRBJ2-7	TRBV7-9	-	-	TGTGCCAGCAGCTTAGCGGGGCAGAGCTACGAGCAGTACTTC	CASSLAGQSYEQYF
TRBJ1-1	TRBV6-5	-	-	TGTGCCAGCAGTTACTCGACGGACACTGAAGCTTTCTTT	CASSYSTDTEAFF
TRBJ2-5	TRBV6-1	-	-	TGTGCCAGCACCCTCTCTTTAAGAGAGACCCAGTACTTC	CASTLSLRETQYF
TRBJ2-3	TRBV5-4	-	-	TGTGCCAGCAGCTTGGCACCCAGCTCTAGCACAGATACGCAGTATTTT	CASSLAPSSSTDTQYF
TRBJ2-1	TRBV18	-	TRBD1	TGTGCCAGCTCACCAGGGACAGGCTACAATGAGCAGTTCTTC	CASSPGTGYNEQFF
TRBJ2-2	TRBV5-6	-	TRBD1	TGTGCCAGCAGCTCAGATCGGACAGGGGCGAACACCGGGGAGCTGTTTTTT	CASSSDRTGANTGELFF
TRBJ1-1	TRBV15	-	-	TGTGCCACCAGCAGAGATCTGGGACAGAACACTGAAGCTTTCTTT	CATSRDLGQNTEAFF
TRBJ2-1	TRBV6-4	-	TRBD2	TGTGCCAGCAGTGCCTGGACTAGCGGGAGACTCAATGAGCAGTTCTTC	CASSAWTSGRLNEQFF
TRBJ1-3	TRBV2	-	-	TGTGCCAGCAGTGTCAGATCGTCTGGAAACACCATATATTTT	CASSVRSSGNTIYF
TRBJ2-1	TRBV28	-	-	TGTGCCAGCACCCCGGGCAATGAGCAGTTCTTC	CASTPGNEQFF
TRBJ2-1	TRBV5-1	-	TRBD2	TGCGCCAGCAAACTAGCGGGATCGAATGAGCAGTTCTTC	CASKLAGSNEQFF
TRBJ2-4	TRBV7-3	-	-	TGTGCCAGCAGCTTAACACACCGGGACATTCAGTACTTC	CASSLTHRDIQYF
TRBJ1-1	TRBV2	once	TRBD1	TGTGCCAGCAGTGATTGGGGACAGGGAGGTGAAGCTTTCTTT	CASSDWGQGGEAFF
TRBJ1-1	TRBV10-1	-	-	TGCGCCAGCAGTGAGTCGATAGAGGGGGCTGAAGCTTTCTTT	CASSESIEGAEAFF
TRBJ1-4	TRBV7-9	-	-	TGTGCCAGCAGCCTAAGGGGAGAAAAACTGTTTTTT	CASSLRGEKLFF
TRBJ2-3	TRBV7-8	-	-	TGTGCCAGCAGCTTAGTACAGCCCGCAGATACGCAGTATTTT	CASSLVQPADTQYF
TRBJ1-4	TRBV7-9	-	-	TGTGCCAGCAGCCGCGGGGTCAGCCGCCTAGAAAAACTGTTTTTT	CASSRGVSRLEKLFF
TRBJ1-1	TRBV18	-	-	TGTGCCAGCTCAGGTTCTGAGAACACTGAAGCTTTCTTT	CASSGSENTEAFF
TRBJ1-1	TRBV14	-	-	TGTGCCAGCAGCCTAGCAGGTTGGAACACTGAAGCTTTCTTT	CASSLAGWNTEAFF